This T cell receptor beta chain was sequenced for a study of CD8 T cells in ankylosing spondylitis (dated by TCRdb to 2017 to 2019). For context, the study as a whole: The study profiled T cell receptor beta repertoires in healthy donors and ankylosing spondylitis patients to find disease-linked TCR variants. In total, the full study cohort was made up of roughly 110 healthy donors and about two dozen ankylosing spondylitis patients. Peripheral blood was sampled, and synovial fluid was additionally collected from ankylosing spondylitis patients. Beyond this particular receptor, the publication reports: According to the report, matched synovial fluid samples from ankylosing spondylitis patients were significantly enriched for the disease-linked clones. Some motif variants were previously reported in synovial fluid and blood of reactive arthritis patients, suggesting common disease-initiation mechanisms. A TCR beta motif made up of several highly homologous amino acid variants appeared to be characteristic of blood from ankylosing spondylitis patients. The disease-linked clones had a CD8+ phenotype and were found at relatively low frequencies in peripheral blood.

CDR1 and CDR2 (SGHRS, YFSETQ) derive from the germline V gene. The V and J ends are trimmed by 10 bases and 1 base, leaving 14 bases between them. CDR3 length: 13 amino acids, cysteine to phenylalanine. Only the CDR3 DNA is retained, 39 bases long and in frame from the first base. TCRdb records Illumina HiSeq 2500 as the sequencer. TCR beta libraries were prepared by quantitative 5'-RACE with molecular barcodes. The paper's data handling went like this. A new computational method based on a probabilistic model of VDJ rearrangement was used to identify disease-linked TCR variants. In-frame beta chains were kept once TCRdb had trimmed the public reads at Q25 with fastp and called clones with MiXCR. A single entry per CDR3 protein holds the most common genes and DNA from its merged rows. The V and J calls and clone size come from TCRdb's table, not from the authors' own analysis. Within this sample are some 90,000 distinct CDR3 sequences, with around 30% of them counted one time only. The top ten clonotypes cover around 60% of the sample.

A remark on this clonotype: Its binding antigen is unknown. No much larger clone is present one base from it, and per-base qualities are unavailable.

Sample: blood, either unsorted or a sorted T cell fraction (not recorded which). The sequence was obtained from a male donor with ankylosing spondylitis or in good health (not recorded which). Recombination joined TRBV5-1 with TRBJ1-1; the D segment cannot be called with confidence. The nucleotide sequence reads TGCGCCGGACGGAAGGGCCAGAACACTGAAGCTTTCTTT. It translates as CAGRKGQNTEAFF.